A selection of T cell receptor beta chains follows, all from one sample in a study of cytomegalovirus exposure and HLA in healthy donors. TCRdb keeps only in-frame clones here, not all; method: immunoSEQ multiplex PCR. The repertoire holds 150,000 to 200,000 clones, with over 75% as singletons. The source material was PBMCs. The source is a girl less than two years old in good health and CMV-seronegative. CDR3s include the opening cysteine and the closing phenylalanine or tryptophan. The order of the fields is CDR3 DNA, CDR3 protein, D gene, V gene, J gene, clone size. A D gene is named only where the DNA matches it firmly. Where a row states a size, it is once, few, many or the class of an expanded clone; other rows omit it.

DNA: TGCGCCAGCAGCAAGGGACAGGGGAGCAACGAGCAGTACTTC
CDR3: CASSKGQGSNEQYF
D: TRBD1
V: TRBV5-1
J: TRBJ2-7
size: once

DNA: TGTGCCAGCAGCTTAGTTTCGGGTCCCGGGGAGCTGTTTTTT
CDR3: CASSLVSGPGELFF
D: -
V: TRBV11-2
J: TRBJ2-2
size: once

DNA: TGTGCCAGCTCGGCTGGACAGACTTTTTTGAACACTGAAGCTTTCTTT
CDR3: CASSAGQTFLNTEAFF
D: -
V: TRBV18
J: TRBJ1-1
size: once

DNA: TGTGCCAGCAGCTTTGCAGGAACTGGAAACACCATATATTTT
CDR3: CASSFAGTGNTIYF
D: -
V: TRBV11-2
J: TRBJ1-3
size: -

DNA: TGTGCCTGGACAGGATCAAACTATGGCTACACCTTC
CDR3: CAWTGSNYGYTF
D: -
V: TRBV30
J: TRBJ1-2
size: few

DNA: TGTGCCAGCAGCCCGACAGCGAACACCGGGGAGCTGTTTTTT
CDR3: CASSPTANTGELFF
D: -
V: TRBV7-8
J: TRBJ2-2
size: -

DNA: TGTGCCAGCAGCTTAGACAGGGTTTACTACGAGCAGTACTTC
CDR3: CASSLDRVYYEQYF
D: TRBD1
V: TRBV5-6
J: TRBJ2-7
size: -

DNA: TGTGCCAGCAGCGCGAACAGGGGGCTTGGCTACACCTTC
CDR3: CASSANRGLGYTF
D: TRBD1
V: TRBV7-8
J: TRBJ1-2
size: -

DNA: TGTGCCAGCAGCGTGGGACTAGGTAGTATGGAGACCCAGTACTTC
CDR3: CASSVGLGSMETQYF
D: TRBD2
V: TRBV9
J: TRBJ2-5
size: -

DNA: TGTGCCAGCAGCTTGGCCGGGGGGAGAAGTAATTCACCCCTCCACTTT
CDR3: CASSLAGGRSNSPLHF
D: -
V: TRBV5-4
J: TRBJ1-6
size: -

DNA: TGTGCCAGCAGCTTAGGAACAGGGGCAAATCAGCCCCAGCATTTT
CDR3: CASSLGTGANQPQHF
D: TRBD1
V: TRBV7-8
J: TRBJ1-5
size: once

DNA: TGTGCCAGTAGTATTGGGGGACAGGGGTCGTACGAGCAGTACTTC
CDR3: CASSIGGQGSYEQYF
D: TRBD1
V: TRBV19
J: TRBJ2-7
size: -

DNA: TGTGCCAGCAGCTTACTATGGGGGGCGCAGTATTTT
CDR3: CASSLLWGAQYF
D: -
V: TRBV7-2
J: TRBJ2-3
size: -

DNA: TGCGCCAGCAGCCCGGGGACAGGGGCCGCGTCCTACGAGCAGTACTTC
CDR3: CASSPGTGAASYEQYF
D: TRBD1
V: TRBV5-1
J: TRBJ2-7
size: once

DNA: TGTGCCAGTAGTGTAACAGGAGGGATTAACTATGGCTACACCTTC
CDR3: CASSVTGGINYGYTF
D: -
V: TRBV19
J: TRBJ1-2
size: -

DNA: TGTGCCAGCAGCTTGGCCCCCAGGGGGACGGCTTTCTTT
CDR3: CASSLAPRGTAFF
D: TRBD1
V: TRBV5-8
J: TRBJ1-1
size: -

DNA: TGTGCCAGCAGTCCGAGGCAGGAGGACTATGGCTACACCTTC
CDR3: CASSPRQEDYGYTF
D: -
V: TRBV6-5
J: TRBJ1-2
size: -

DNA: TGTGCCAGCAGCCCCGAAGGGGACAGGGGCGGTGTCTATGGCTACACCTTC
CDR3: CASSPEGDRGGVYGYTF
D: TRBD1
V: TRBV13
J: TRBJ1-2
size: -

DNA: TGCGCCAGCAGCCTACGGGGAACCGGGGAGCTGTTTTTT
CDR3: CASSLRGTGELFF
D: -
V: TRBV4-1
J: TRBJ2-2
size: -

DNA: TGTGCCAGCATTAAGGCGGGAGGGCCGGGATACAATGAGCAGTTCTTC
CDR3: CASIKAGGPGYNEQFF
D: TRBD2
V: TRBV2
J: TRBJ2-1
size: -

DNA: TGTGCCAGCAGTTATGGGACAGGGGACGAGCAGTACTTC
CDR3: CASSYGTGDEQYF
D: TRBD1
V: TRBV6-5
J: TRBJ2-7
size: -

DNA: TGTGCCAGTAGGACTAGCGGGGCCTACGAGCAGTACTTC
CDR3: CASRTSGAYEQYF
D: TRBD2
V: TRBV19
J: TRBJ2-7
size: -

DNA: TGTGCCAGCAGCTCTTACGGGATGCAAGGCTACACCTTC
CDR3: CASSSYGMQGYTF
D: -
V: TRBV11-2
J: TRBJ1-2
size: -

DNA: TGTGCCAGCAGCCGGAGAGACAGGTTAGGGCCAGATACGCAGTATTTT
CDR3: CASSRRDRLGPDTQYF
D: -
V: TRBV7-9
J: TRBJ2-3
size: -

DNA: TGCGCCAGCAGCGGGGATAGGACACTCACAGATACGCAGTATTTT
CDR3: CASSGDRTLTDTQYF
D: -
V: TRBV5-1
J: TRBJ2-3
size: -

DNA: TGTGCCAGCAGCCCTAGTGGACAGGGGGAGGAAGCTTTCTTT
CDR3: CASSPSGQGEEAFF
D: TRBD1
V: TRBV11-2
J: TRBJ1-1
size: -

DNA: TGTGCCAGCAGTGCTGTTGAGCAGTACTTC
CDR3: CASSAVEQYF
D: -
V: TRBV2
J: TRBJ2-7
size: -

DNA: TGTGCCACCGGCGAAGGGACAGGGGGCACGTACGAGCAGTACTTC
CDR3: CATGEGTGGTYEQYF
D: TRBD1
V: TRBV6-5
J: TRBJ2-7
size: -

DNA: TGTGCCAGTACCCAAGTAGCGGGGGGCGAAGAGACCCAGTACTTC
CDR3: CASTQVAGGEETQYF
D: TRBD2
V: TRBV19
J: TRBJ2-5
size: -

DNA: TGTGCCTGGAGTTCAGGGACTTCCCACGAGCAGTACTTC
CDR3: CAWSSGTSHEQYF
D: -
V: TRBV30
J: TRBJ2-7
size: -

DNA: TGTGCCAGCTCGGTTACTAGGACAGGGGAGGAAGAGACCCAGTACTTC
CDR3: CASSVTRTGEEETQYF
D: TRBD1
V: TRBV6-6
J: TRBJ2-5
size: few

DNA: TGTGCCAGCAGGGCCGGGACAAAGGCCTACGAGCAGTACTTC
CDR3: CASRAGTKAYEQYF
D: -
V: TRBV6-1
J: TRBJ2-7
size: once

DNA: TGCAGCGTAAGACAGGGACTTTCCTATACGCAGTATTTT
CDR3: CSVRQGLSYTQYF
D: -
V: TRBV29-1
J: TRBJ2-3
size: -

DNA: TGTGCCAGCAGCCCGGGGGTAGCGGGGGTGCAAGAGACCCAGTACTTC
CDR3: CASSPGVAGVQETQYF
D: TRBD2
V: TRBV4-2
J: TRBJ2-5
size: -

DNA: TGCGCCAGCAGCTCGACAGGGGGCGCCCCCAATGAGCAGTTCTTC
CDR3: CASSSTGGAPNEQFF
D: TRBD1
V: TRBV5-1
J: TRBJ2-1
size: once

DNA: TGTGCCAGCAGTGCGGAGGGGATGGGCAATCAGCCCCAGCATTTT
CDR3: CASSAEGMGNQPQHF
D: -
V: TRBV2
J: TRBJ1-5
size: -

DNA: TGTGCCAGCAGCTTAGGACTAGCGGGATACAATGAGCAGTTCTTC
CDR3: CASSLGLAGYNEQFF
D: TRBD2
V: TRBV7-8
J: TRBJ2-1
size: -

DNA: TGTGCCAGCAGTCGACAGGGGGTAGGGGAGCAGTTCTTC
CDR3: CASSRQGVGEQFF
D: TRBD1
V: TRBV6-4
J: TRBJ2-1
size: -

DNA: TGCAGCGTTGAAGATTTCCGGCGGAGCTACTACGAGCAGTACTTC
CDR3: CSVEDFRRSYYEQYF
D: -
V: TRBV29-1
J: TRBJ2-7
size: -

DNA: TGTGCCAGCAGCTTAACGCTGACTAGAGGCACCGGGGAGCTGTTTTTT
CDR3: CASSLTLTRGTGELFF
D: -
V: TRBV7-2
J: TRBJ2-2
size: -

DNA: TGTGCCAGCAGTCCAGGGAGGCAGCCCCAGCATTTT
CDR3: CASSPGRQPQHF
D: -
V: TRBV2
J: TRBJ1-5
size: -

DNA: TGTGCCAGCAATAAGACGGGGGGTGGCTACACCTTC
CDR3: CASNKTGGGYTF
D: -
V: TRBV6-4
J: TRBJ1-2
size: -

DNA: TGTGCCAGCAGCCCATGGCTGTTGAACACTGAAGCTTTCTTT
CDR3: CASSPWLLNTEAFF
D: -
V: TRBV13
J: TRBJ1-1
size: -

DNA: TGTGCTAGCAGCCGGGGGAGGGTTTCAGAGACCCAGTACTTC
CDR3: CASSRGRVSETQYF
D: TRBD2
V: TRBV7-7
J: TRBJ2-5
size: -

DNA: TGCGCCAGCAGCTTGGGTAGTGGGCGCCAAGAGACCCAGTACTTC
CDR3: CASSLGSGRQETQYF
D: -
V: TRBV5-1
J: TRBJ2-5
size: -

DNA: TGCGCCAGCAGCCAAGACTTTACAGGGCCCTACACTGAAGCTTTCTTT
CDR3: CASSQDFTGPYTEAFF
D: -
V: TRBV4-3
J: TRBJ1-1
size: -

DNA: TGCGCCAGCAGCCAAGAAAGAAAGCTAGCGAGCACAGATACGCAGTATTTT
CDR3: CASSQERKLASTDTQYF
D: -
V: TRBV4-3
J: TRBJ2-3
size: -

DNA: TGTGCCAGCAGCGTAGATGGAGACTCTGGAAACACCATATATTTT
CDR3: CASSVDGDSGNTIYF
D: -
V: TRBV9
J: TRBJ1-3
size: -

DNA: TGTGCCAGCAGCTTAGCGCGGAGGGCCTACGAGCAGTACTTC
CDR3: CASSLARRAYEQYF
D: -
V: TRBV7-9
J: TRBJ2-7
size: -

DNA: TGTGCCAGTAACCCGGACAGCGAAGATGGCTACACCTTC
CDR3: CASNPDSEDGYTF
D: -
V: TRBV19
J: TRBJ1-2
size: -

DNA: TGTGCCAGCAGCCAAGGGACAGGCTACACCTTC
CDR3: CASSQGTGYTF
D: -
V: TRBV4-2
J: TRBJ1-2
size: -

DNA: TGTGCCAGCAGCCCGACGAACAGGGGATGGGAAAAACTGTTTTTT
CDR3: CASSPTNRGWEKLFF
D: TRBD1
V: TRBV9
J: TRBJ1-4
size: -

DNA: TGTGCCAGCATTCCCCTATTCTACGAGCAGTACTTC
CDR3: CASIPLFYEQYF
D: -
V: TRBV27
J: TRBJ2-7
size: once

DNA: TGTGCCAGCAGCCAAGAATGGAGGGACAGGGGGTATGGCTACACCTTC
CDR3: CASSQEWRDRGYGYTF
D: TRBD1
V: TRBV4-2
J: TRBJ1-2
size: -

DNA: TGTGCCAGCAGGAGGGCGATCGTCGTGCCCTACGAGCAGTACTTC
CDR3: CASRRAIVVPYEQYF
D: -
V: TRBV27
J: TRBJ2-7
size: -

DNA: TGTGCCAGCAGTTCGTCCGAGCCGCAGGGGGGCTCCGAGCAGTACTTC
CDR3: CASSSSEPQGGSEQYF
D: -
V: TRBV2
J: TRBJ2-7
size: -

DNA: TGTGCCAGTCTAAACAGGTTAGGTGGCTACACCTTC
CDR3: CASLNRLGGYTF
D: -
V: TRBV2
J: TRBJ1-2
size: once

DNA: TGTGCCAGCTCACCCCGCCCCCGGCTAGCGGGGGACAATGAGCAGTTCTTC
CDR3: CASSPRPRLAGDNEQFF
D: TRBD2
V: TRBV18
J: TRBJ2-1
size: -

DNA: TGTGCCTGTTCTGGACAGCCCGCCGCCTATGGCTACACCTTC
CDR3: CACSGQPAAYGYTF
D: -
V: TRBV30
J: TRBJ1-2
size: -